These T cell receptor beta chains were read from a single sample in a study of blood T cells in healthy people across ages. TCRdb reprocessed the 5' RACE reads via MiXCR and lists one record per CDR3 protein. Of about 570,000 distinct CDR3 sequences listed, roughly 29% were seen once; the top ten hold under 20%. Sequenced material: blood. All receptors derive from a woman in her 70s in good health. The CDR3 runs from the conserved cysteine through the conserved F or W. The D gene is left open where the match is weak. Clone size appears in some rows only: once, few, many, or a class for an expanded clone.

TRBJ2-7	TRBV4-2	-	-	TGTGCCAGCAGCCAAGATACCGAGCAGTACTTC	CASSQDTEQYF
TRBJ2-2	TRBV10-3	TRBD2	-	TGTGCCATCAGCGGGGGGGACGTCACCGGGGAGCTGTTTTTT	CAISGGDVTGELFF
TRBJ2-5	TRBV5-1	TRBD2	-	TGCGCCAGCAGCCTGCGGGGGTTTTCCATAGAGACCCAGTACTTC	CASSLRGFSIETQYF
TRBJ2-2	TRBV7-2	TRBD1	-	TGTGCCAGCAGCTTAATGGGACAGAGCACCGGGGAGCTGTTTTTT	CASSLMGQSTGELFF
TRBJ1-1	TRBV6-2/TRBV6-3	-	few	TGTGCCAGCACCTCCGGACAGTCAGCTTTCTTT	CASTSGQSAFF
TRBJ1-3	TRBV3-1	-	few	TGTGCCGGCAGCCTGCTGGGGGGCTCTGGAAACACCATATATTTT	CAGSLLGGSGNTIYF
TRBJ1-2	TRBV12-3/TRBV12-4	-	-	TGTGCCAGCAGTTTGGTGACAGGCATGCATGGCTACACCTTC	CASSLVTGMHGYTF
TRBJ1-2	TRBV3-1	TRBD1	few	TGTGCCAGCAGCCCCCAGGGGGCCACTAACTATGGCTACACCTTC	CASSPQGATNYGYTF
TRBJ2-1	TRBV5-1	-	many	TGTGCCAGCAGCCTAGATCGCTACAATGAGCAGTTCTTC	CASSLDRYNEQFF
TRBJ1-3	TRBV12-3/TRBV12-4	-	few	TGTGCCAGCAGTCCAAACCCGGGACAACTCCCTGGAAACACCATATATTTT	CASSPNPGQLPGNTIYF
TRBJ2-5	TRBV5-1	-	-	TGCGCCAGCAGCGACACCCAAGGGGCCCAGTACTTC	CASSDTQGAQYF
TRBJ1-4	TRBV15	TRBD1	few	TGTGCCACCAGCAGAAGCAACAGGGGCGAAAAACTGTTTTTT	CATSRSNRGEKLFF
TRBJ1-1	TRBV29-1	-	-	TGCAGCGTTTTGGGAAGGGTGGGTCCGACTGAAGCTTTCTTT	CSVLGRVGPTEAFF
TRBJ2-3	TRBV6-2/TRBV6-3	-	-	TGTGCCAGCCATCGGAGTAGCACGGATACGCAGTATTTT	CASHRSSTDTQYF